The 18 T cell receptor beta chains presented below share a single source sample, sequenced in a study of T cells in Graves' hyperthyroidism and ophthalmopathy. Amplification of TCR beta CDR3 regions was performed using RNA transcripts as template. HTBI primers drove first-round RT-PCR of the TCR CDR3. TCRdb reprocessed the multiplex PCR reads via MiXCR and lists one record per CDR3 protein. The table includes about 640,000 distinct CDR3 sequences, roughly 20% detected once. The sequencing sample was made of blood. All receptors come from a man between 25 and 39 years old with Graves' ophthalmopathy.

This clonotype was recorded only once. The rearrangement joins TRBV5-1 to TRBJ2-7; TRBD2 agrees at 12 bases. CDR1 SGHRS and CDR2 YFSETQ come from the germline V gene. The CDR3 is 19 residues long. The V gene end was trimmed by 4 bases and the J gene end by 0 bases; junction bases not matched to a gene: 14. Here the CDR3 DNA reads TGCGCCAGCAGCGATAGACTAGCGGGAGAACCCTCCGACTCCTACGAGCAGTACTTC. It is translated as CASSDRLAGEPSDSYEQYF. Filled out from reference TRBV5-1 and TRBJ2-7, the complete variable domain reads KAGVTQTPRYLIKTRGQQVTLSCSPISGHRSVSWYQQTPGQGLQFLFEYFSETQRNKGNFPGRFSGRQFSNSRSEMNVSTLELGDSALYLCASSDRLAGEPSDSYEQYFGPGTRLTVT.

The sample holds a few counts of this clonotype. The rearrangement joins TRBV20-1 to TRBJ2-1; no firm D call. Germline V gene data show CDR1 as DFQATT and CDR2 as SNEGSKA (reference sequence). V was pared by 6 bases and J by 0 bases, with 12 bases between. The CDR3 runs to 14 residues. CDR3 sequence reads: CSAPSLSSYNEQFF. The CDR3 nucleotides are TGCAGTGCACCTTCGTTGAGCTCCTACAATGAGCAGTTCTTC.

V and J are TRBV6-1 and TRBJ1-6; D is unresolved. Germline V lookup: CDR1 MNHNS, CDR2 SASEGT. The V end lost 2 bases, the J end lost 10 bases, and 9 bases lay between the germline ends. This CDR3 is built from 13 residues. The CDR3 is CASSEFGSSPLHF. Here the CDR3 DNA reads TGTGCCAGCAGTGAATTCGGCAGCTCACCCCTCCACTTT.

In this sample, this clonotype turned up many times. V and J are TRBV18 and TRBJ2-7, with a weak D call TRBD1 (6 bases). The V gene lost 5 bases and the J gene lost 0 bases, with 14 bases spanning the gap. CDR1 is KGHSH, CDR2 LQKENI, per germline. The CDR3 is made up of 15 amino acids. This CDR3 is CASSTTGSPSYEQYF. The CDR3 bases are TGTGCCAGCTCAACTACAGGGTCACCCTCCTACGAGCAGTACTTC.

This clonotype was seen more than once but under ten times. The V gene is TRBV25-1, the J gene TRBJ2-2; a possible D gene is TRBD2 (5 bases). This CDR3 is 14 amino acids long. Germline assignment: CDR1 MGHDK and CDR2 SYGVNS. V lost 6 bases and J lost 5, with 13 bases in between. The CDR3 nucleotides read TGTGCCAGCAGGGACGGGAAGCCAACCGGGGAGCTGTTTTTT. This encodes CASRDGKPTGELFF.

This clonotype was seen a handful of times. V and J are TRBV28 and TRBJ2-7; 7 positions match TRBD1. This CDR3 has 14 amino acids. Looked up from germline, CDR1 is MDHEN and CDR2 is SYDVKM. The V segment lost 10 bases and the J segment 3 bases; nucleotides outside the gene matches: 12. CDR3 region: CANRRQGISYEQYF. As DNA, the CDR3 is TGTGCCAACAGGCGACAGGGAATAAGCTACGAGCAGTACTTC. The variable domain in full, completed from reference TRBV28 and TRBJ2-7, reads DVKVTQSSRYLVKRTGEKVFLECVQDMDHENMFWYRQDPGLGLRLIYFSYDVKMKEKGDIPEGYSVSREKKERFSLILESASTNQTSMYLCANRRQGISYEQYFGPGTRLTVT.

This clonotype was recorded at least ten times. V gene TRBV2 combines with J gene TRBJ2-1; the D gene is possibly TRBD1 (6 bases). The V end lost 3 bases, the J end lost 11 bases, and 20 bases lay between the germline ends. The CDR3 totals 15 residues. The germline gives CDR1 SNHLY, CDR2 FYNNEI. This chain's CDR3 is CASSDAGARTPKQFF. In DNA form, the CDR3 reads TGTGCCAGCAGTGATGCAGGGGCGCGAACTCCGAAGCAGTTCTTC.

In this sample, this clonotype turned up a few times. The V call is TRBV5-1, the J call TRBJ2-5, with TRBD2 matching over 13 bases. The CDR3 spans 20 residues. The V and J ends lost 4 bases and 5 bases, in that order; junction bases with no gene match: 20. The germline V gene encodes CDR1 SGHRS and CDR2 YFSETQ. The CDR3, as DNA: TGCGCCAGCAGCCCCGGGGCCGGGACTAGCGGGACCAGCCGGTGGGAGACCCAGTACTTC. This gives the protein CASSPGAGTSGTSRWETQYF.

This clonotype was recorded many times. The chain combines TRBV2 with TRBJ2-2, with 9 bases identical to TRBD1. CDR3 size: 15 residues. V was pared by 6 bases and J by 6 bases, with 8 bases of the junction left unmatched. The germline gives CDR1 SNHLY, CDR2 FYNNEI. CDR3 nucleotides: TGTGCCAGCAGCGAACAGGGGGCGCCCCCCGGGGAGCTGTTTTTT. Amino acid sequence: CASSEQGAPPGELFF.

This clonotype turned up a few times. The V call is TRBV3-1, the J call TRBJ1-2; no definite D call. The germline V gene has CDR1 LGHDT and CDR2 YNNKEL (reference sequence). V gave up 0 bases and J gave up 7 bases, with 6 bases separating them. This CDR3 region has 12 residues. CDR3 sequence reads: CASSQELSGYTF. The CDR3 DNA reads TGTGCCAGCAGCCAAGAGTTGAGTGGCTACACCTTC.

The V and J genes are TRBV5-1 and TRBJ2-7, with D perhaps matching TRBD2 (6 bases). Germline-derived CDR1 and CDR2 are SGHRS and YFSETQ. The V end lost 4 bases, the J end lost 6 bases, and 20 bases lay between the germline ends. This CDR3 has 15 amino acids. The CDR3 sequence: CASSPLSALSGEQYF. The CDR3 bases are TGCGCCAGCAGCCCCCTATCCGCCCTTAGCGGCGAGCAGTACTTC.

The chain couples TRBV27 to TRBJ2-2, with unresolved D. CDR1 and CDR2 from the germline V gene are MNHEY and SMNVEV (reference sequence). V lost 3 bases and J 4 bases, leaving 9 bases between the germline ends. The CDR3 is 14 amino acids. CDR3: CASSFGPVTGELFF. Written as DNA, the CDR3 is TGTGCCAGCAGTTTTGGACCAGTCACCGGGGAGCTGTTTTTT.

The DNA of the CDR3 is TGTGCCAGCAGCTATGGACAGGGACTCACCGGGGAGCTGTTTTTT. It specifies CASSYGQGLTGELFF. The chain recombines TRBV7-8 with TRBJ2-2; TRBD1 agrees at 8 bases. Germline V lookup: CDR1 SGHVS, CDR2 FQNEAQ. The trim removed 4 bases at V and 4 bases at J, leaving 5 bases unmatched. There are 15 residues in the CDR3.

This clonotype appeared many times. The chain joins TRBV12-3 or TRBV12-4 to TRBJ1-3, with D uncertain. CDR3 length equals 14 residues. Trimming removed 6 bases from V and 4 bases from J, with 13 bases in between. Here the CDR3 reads CASSRPGWGNTIYF. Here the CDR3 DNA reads TGTGCCAGCAGCCGGCCGGGATGGGGAAACACCATATATTTT.

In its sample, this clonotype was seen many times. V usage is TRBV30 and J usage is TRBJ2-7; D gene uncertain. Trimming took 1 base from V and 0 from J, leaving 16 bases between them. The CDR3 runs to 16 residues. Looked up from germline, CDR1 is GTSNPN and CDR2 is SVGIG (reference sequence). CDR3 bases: TGTGCCTGGAGTGCCCCAGGTTATGTTAGCTCCTACGAGCAGTACTTC. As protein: CAWSAPGYVSSYEQYF.

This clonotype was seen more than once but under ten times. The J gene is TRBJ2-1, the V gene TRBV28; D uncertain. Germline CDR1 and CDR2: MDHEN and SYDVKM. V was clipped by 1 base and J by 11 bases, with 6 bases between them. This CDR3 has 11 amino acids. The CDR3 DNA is TGTGCCAGCAGTTTATCGTATAAGCAGTTCTTC. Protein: CASSLSYKQFF.

CDR3 residues: CSAKTGTGDASGQFF. The CDR3 DNA sequence: TGCAGTGCTAAAACCGGGACAGGGGACGCATCTGGGCAGTTCTTC. This chain links TRBV20-1 with TRBJ2-1; 10 nucleotides line up with TRBD1. Germline values: CDR1 DFQATT, CDR2 SNEGSKA (reference sequence). V lost 4 bases, J lost 12 bases, and 15 bases stayed unmatched. CDR3 length: 15 amino acids.

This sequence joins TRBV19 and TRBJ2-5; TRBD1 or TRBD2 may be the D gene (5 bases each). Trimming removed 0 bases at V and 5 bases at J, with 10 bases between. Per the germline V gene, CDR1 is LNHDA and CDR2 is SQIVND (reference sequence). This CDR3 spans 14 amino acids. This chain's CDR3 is CASSIELGEETQYF. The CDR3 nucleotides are TGTGCCAGTAGTATAGAACTAGGGGAGGAGACCCAGTACTTC.